This TCR beta chain was documented in a study of blood T cell repertoires in COVID-19. Study context: The samples span acute and convalescent COVID-19 from the United States, Italy and Spain.

How the authors handled the data: Amplified reference gene primers provided the basis for estimating nucleated cell counts. TCRdb keeps only in-frame clones here, not all; method: immunoSEQ multiplex PCR. The V and J calls and clone size are taken from that table; D and trimming were inferred from the DNA. The table shows about 160,000 clones, with about 86% occurring only once. Participants came from some 23 US areas, aged about 18 to 90 years. This CDR3 has 15 amino acids. Deletions cut 5 bases from V and 4 bases from J, with 17 bases between. Germline V gene sequence: CDR1 LNHDA, CDR2 SQIVND (reference sequence).

This clonotype originated in a man aged 45 to 65 who had recovered from COVID-19. The chain uses TRBV19 and TRBJ1-2; D gene unclear. The sample taken for sequencing was PBMCs or T cells enriched from blood (not recorded which). The CDR3 region has the DNA TGTGCCAGTAGTGAGGCGGGGAATCGGGCCTATGGCTACACCTTC. Its protein product is CASSEAGNRAYGYTF.